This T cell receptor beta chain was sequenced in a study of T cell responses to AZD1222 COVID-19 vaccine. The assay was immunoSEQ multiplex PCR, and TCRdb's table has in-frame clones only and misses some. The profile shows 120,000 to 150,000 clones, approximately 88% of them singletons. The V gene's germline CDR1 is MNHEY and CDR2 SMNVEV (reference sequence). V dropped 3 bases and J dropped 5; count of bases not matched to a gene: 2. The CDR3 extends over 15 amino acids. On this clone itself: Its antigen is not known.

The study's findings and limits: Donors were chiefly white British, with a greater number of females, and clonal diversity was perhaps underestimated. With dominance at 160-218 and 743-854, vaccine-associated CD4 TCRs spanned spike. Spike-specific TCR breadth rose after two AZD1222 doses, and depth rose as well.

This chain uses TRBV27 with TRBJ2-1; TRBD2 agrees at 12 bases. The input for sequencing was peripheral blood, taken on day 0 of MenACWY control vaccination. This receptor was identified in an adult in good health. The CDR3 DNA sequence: TGTGCCAGCAGTTTGTGGACTAGCGGGAACAATGAGCAGTTCTTC. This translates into CASSLWTSGNNEQFF.